The TCR beta chain described here comes from a study of cytomegalovirus exposure and HLA in healthy donors. PCR amplification relied on 60 Vbeta primers (plus 13 Jbeta primers). Profiling relied on immunoSEQ multiplex PCR, and the TCRdb table lists in-frame clones only, not all of them. The sample includes approximately 150,000 clones, around 73% of them seen just once. The sequence derives from a female donor in good health and CMV-seronegative. The source material was PBMCs.

The CDR3 sequence: CASSSPGQGAQGYTF. The CDR3 nucleotides are TGTGCCAGCAGCTCTCCGGGACAGGGGGCGCAAGGCTACACCTTC. The chain links TRBV5-4 to TRBJ1-2, with TRBD1 matching over 12 bases. CDR3 length equals 15 residues. Germline V gene sequence: CDR1 SGHNT, CDR2 YYREEE (reference sequence). Trimming at V came to 3 bases and at J to 8 bases, leaving 8 bases not matched to a gene.